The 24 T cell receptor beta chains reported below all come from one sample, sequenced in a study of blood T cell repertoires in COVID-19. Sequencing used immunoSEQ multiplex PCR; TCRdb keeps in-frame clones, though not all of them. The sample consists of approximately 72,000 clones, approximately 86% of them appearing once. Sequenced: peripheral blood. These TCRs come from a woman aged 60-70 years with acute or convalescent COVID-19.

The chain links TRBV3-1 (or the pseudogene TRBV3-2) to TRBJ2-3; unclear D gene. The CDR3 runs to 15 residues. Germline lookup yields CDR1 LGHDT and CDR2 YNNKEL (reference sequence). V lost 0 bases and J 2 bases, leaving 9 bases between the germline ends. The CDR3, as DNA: TGTGCCAGCAGCCAAGATGCTGGAGCCACAGATACGCAGTATTTT. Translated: CASSQDAGATDTQYF.

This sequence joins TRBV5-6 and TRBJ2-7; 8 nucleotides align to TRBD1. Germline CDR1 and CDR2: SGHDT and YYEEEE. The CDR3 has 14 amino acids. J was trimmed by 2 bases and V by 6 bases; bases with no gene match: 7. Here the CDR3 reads CASTRQGKPYEQYF. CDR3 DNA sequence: TGTGCCAGCACGAGACAGGGGAAGCCCTACGAGCAGTACTTC.

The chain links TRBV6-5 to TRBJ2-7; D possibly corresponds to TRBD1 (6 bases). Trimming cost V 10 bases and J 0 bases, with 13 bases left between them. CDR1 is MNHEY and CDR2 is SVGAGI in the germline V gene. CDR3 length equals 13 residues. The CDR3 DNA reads TGTGCCAAGCCGGGACAAACCTCCTACGAGCAGTACTTC. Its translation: CAKPGQTSYEQYF.

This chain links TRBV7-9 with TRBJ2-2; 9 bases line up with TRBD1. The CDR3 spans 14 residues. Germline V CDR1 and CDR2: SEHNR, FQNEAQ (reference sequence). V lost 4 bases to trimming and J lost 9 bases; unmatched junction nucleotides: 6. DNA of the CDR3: TGTGCCAGCAGCTCCGGGACAGGGTGGCGGGAGCTGTTTTTT. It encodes CASSSGTGWRELFF.

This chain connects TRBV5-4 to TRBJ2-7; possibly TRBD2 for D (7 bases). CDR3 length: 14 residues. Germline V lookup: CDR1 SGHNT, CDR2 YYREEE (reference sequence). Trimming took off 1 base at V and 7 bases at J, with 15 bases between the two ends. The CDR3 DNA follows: TGTGCCAGCAGCTTGCGGGGGGCCTTTGGGGAGCAGTACTTC. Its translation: CASSLRGAFGEQYF.

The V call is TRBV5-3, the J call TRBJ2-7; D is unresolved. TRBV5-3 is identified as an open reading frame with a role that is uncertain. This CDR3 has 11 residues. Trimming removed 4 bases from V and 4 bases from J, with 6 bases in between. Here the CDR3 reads CARSLTYEQYF. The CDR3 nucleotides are TGTGCCAGAAGCCTTACTTACGAGCAGTACTTC.

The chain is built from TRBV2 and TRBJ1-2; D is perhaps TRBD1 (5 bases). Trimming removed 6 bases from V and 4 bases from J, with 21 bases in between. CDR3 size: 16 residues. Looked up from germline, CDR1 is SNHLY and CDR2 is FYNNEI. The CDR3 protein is CASRSGAGSRSYGYTF. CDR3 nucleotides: TGTGCCAGCAGGAGCGGGGCAGGGAGTCGAAGCTATGGCTACACCTTC.

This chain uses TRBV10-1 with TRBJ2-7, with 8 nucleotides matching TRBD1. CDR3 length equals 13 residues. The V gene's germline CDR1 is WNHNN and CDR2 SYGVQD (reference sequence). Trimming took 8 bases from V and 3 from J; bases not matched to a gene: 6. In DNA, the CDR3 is TGCGCCAGCTTCGCAGGGGGCGACTACGAGCAGTACTTC. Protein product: CASFAGGDYEQYF.

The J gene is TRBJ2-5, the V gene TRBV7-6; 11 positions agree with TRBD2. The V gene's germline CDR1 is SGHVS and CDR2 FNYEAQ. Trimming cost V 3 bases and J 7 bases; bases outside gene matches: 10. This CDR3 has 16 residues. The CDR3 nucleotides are TGTGCCAGCAGCTTTCTAGCGGGGGGCGTTCGTGGGACCCAGTACTTC. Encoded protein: CASSFLAGGVRGTQYF.

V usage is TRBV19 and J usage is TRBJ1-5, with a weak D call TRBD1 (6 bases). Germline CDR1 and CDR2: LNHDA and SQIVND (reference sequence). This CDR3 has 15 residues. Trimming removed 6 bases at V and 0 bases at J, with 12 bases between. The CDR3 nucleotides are TGTGCCAGTAGAACCGGGACAAATAGCAATCAGCCCCAGCATTTT. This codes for CASRTGTNSNQPQHF.

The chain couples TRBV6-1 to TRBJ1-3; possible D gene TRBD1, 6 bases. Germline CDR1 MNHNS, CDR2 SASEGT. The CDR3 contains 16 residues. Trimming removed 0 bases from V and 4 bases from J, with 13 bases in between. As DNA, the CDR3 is TGTGCCAGCAGTGAAGCGCTTCAGGGGCCCGGAAACACCATATATTTT. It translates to CASSEALQGPGNTIYF.

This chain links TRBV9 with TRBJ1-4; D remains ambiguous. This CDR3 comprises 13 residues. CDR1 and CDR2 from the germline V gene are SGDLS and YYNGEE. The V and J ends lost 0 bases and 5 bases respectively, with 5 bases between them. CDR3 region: CASSVALNEKLFF. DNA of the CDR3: TGTGCCAGCAGCGTAGCCTTAAATGAAAAACTGTTTTTT.

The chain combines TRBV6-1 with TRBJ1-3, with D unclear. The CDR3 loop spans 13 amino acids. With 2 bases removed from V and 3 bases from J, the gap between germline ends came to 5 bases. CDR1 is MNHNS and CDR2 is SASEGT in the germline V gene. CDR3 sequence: CASSESYGNTIYF. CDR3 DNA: TGTGCCAGCAGTGAATCCTATGGAAACACCATATATTTT.

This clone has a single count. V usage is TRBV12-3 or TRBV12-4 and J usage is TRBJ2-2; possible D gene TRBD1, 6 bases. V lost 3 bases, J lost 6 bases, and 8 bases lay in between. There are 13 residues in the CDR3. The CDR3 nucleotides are TGTGCCAGCAGTTTGACAGGATCCGGGGAGCTGTTTTTT. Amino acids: CASSLTGSGELFF.

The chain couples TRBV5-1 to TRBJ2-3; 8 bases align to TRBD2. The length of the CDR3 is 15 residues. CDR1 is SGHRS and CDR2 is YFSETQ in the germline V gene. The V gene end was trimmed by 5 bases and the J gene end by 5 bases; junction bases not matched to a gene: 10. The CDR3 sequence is CASSLGRGGIDTQYF. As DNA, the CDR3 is TGCGCCAGCAGTCTGGGACGGGGGGGCATAGATACGCAGTATTTT.

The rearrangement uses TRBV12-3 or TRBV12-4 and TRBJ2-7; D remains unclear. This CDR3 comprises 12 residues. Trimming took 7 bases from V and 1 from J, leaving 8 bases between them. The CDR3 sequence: CASTTTSYEQYF. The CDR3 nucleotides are TGTGCCAGCACCACTACATCCTACGAGCAGTACTTC.

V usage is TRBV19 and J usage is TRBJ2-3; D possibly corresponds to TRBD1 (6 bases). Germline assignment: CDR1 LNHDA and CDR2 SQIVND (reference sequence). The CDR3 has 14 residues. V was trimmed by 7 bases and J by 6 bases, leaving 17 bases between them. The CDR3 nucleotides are TGTGCCAGTAAAGTGCTCACAGGGTCCGATACGCAGTATTTT. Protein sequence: CASKVLTGSDTQYF.

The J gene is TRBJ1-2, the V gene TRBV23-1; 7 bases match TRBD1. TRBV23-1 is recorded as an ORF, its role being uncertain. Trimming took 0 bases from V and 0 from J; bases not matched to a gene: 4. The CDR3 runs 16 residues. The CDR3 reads CASSQSGQRANYGYTF. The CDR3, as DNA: TGCGCCAGCAGTCAATCGGGACAGAGAGCTAACTATGGCTACACCTTC.

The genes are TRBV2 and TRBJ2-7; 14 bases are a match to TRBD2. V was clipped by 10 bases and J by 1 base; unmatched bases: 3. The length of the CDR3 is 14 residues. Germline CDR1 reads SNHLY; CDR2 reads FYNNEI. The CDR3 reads CATGLAGGSYEQYF. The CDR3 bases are TGTGCCACCGGACTAGCGGGGGGTTCCTACGAGCAGTACTTC.

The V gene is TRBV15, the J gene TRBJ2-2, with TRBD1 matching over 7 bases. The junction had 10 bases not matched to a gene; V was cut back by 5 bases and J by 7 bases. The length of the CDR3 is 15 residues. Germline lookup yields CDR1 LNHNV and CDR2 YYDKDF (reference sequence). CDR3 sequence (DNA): TGTGCCACCAGCCTACGGACAGGTCAATACGGGGAGCTGTTTTTT. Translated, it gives CATSLRTGQYGELFF.

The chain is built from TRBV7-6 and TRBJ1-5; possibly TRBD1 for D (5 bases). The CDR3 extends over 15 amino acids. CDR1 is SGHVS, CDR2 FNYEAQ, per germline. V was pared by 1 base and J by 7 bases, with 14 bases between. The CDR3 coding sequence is TGTGCCAGCAGCTTAGAGGGAGGGAGGGGCCAGCCCCAGCATTTT. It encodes CASSLEGGRGQPQHF.

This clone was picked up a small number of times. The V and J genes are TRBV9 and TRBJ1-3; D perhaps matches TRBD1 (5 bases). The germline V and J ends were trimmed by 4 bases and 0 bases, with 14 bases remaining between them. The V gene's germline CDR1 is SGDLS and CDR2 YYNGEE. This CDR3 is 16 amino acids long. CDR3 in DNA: TGTGCCAGCAGCCAGACAGAGTCCTTCTCTGGAAACACCATATATTTT. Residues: CASSQTESFSGNTIYF.

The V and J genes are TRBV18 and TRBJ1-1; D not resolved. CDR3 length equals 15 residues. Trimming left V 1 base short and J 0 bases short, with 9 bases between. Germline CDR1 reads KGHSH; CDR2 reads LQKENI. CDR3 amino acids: CASSPLEVMNTEAFF. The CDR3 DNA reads TGTGCCAGCTCACCACTCGAGGTTATGAACACTGAAGCTTTCTTT.

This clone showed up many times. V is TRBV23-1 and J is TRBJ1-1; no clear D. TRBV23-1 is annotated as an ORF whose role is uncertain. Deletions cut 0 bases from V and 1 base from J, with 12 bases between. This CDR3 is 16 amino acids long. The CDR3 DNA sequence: TGCGCCAGCAGTCAATCAGAGAGGGTAGGGAACACTGAAGCTTTCTTT. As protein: CASSQSERVGNTEAFF.